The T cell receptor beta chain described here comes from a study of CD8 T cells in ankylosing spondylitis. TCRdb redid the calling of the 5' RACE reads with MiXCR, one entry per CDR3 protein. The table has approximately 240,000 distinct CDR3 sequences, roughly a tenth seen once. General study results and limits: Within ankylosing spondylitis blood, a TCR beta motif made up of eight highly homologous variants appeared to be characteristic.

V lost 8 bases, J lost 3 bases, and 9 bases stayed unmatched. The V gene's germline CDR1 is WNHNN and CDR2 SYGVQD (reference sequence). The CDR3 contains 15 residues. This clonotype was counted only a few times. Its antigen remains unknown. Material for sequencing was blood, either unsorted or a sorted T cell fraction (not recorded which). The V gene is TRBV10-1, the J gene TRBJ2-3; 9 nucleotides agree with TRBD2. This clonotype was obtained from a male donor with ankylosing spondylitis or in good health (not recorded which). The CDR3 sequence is CASRGGLARTDTQYF. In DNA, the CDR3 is TGCGCCAGCCGGGGAGGACTAGCGAGGACAGATACGCAGTATTTT.